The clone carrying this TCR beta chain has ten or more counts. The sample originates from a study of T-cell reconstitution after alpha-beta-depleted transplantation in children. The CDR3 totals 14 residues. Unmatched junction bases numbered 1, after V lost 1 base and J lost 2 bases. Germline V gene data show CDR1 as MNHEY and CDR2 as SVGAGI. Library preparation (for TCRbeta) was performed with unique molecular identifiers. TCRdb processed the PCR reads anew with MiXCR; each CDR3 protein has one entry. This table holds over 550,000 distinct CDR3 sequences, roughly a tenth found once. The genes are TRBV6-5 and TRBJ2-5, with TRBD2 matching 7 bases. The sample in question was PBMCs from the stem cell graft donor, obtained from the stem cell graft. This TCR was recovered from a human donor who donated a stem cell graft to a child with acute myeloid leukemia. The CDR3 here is CASSYLAGQETQYF. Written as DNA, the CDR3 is TGTGCCAGCAGTTACTTAGCGGGTCAAGAGACCCAGTACTTC.